This T cell receptor (beta chain) was sequenced for a study of blood T cell repertoires in COVID-19. The assay was immunoSEQ multiplex PCR, and TCRdb's table has in-frame clones only and misses some. Of some 180,000 clones in the sample, around 80% were seen once. Germline V lookup: CDR1 KGHSH, CDR2 LQKENI. This CDR3 is built from 14 residues. Trimming removed 0 bases from V and 9 bases from J, with 9 bases in between. The sample consisted of peripheral blood. This sequence was found in a woman aged 35 to 49 with COVID-19, enrolled during active disease. The chain links TRBV18 to TRBJ1-6; D gene unclear. The CDR3 reads CASSPPSHGSPLHF. The CDR3 DNA is TGTGCCAGCTCACCACCGAGTCATGGTTCACCCCTCCACTTT. Variable domain in full (rest from reference TRBV18 and TRBJ1-6): NAGVMQNPRHLVRRRGQEARLRCSPMKGHSHVYWYRQLPEEGLKFMVYLQKENIIDESGMPKERFSAEFPKEGPSILRIQQVVRGDSAAYFCASSPPSHGSPLHFGNGTRLTVT.